This TCR beta chain was observed in a study of blood T cell repertoires in COVID-19 (dated by TCRdb to between 2020 and 2021). At the level of the whole study: The collaborator samples originated in the United States, Italy and Spain and spanned the acute and convalescent phases of COVID-19. Nearly every sample came with metadata listing a de-identified subject ID, COVID-19 status, age in years and sex. The samples were drawn from two sources: the first 160 participants of the ongoing ImmuneRACE study, and 1,254 subjects contributed by 6 global collaborators. The material from the prospective study consisted of cDNA or gDNA derived from T cells, B-cell-depleted T cells, or PBMCs. Where HLA class I and class II types were available, the types were taken from metadata supplied by the sample provider, not from assay-based typing. Subjects who had been exposed to COVID-19, were actively infected with it, or had recovered from it provided the deeply sampled blood TCRbeta repertoires that made up the dataset. A freely available public database, intended as a resource for researchers studying the immune response to SARS-CoV-2, is where the repertoires were released.

Findings and caveats that apply to the study as a whole: How much clinical and demographic metadata was included differed by source and by participant, and the metadata was provided uncurated.

Collaborating institutions collected whole blood in K2EDTA tubes following their own protocols. For TCRbeta analysis, collaborators shipped samples as frozen whole blood, isolated PBMCs, or DNA extracted from either of those sample types. TCRbeta CDR3 regions were amplified from genomic DNA by means of the immunoSEQ Assay, a bias-controlled multiplex PCR. The paper's processing steps were these. Within the assay, amplification of reference gene primers was used to estimate how many nucleated cells each sample contained. To quantify the absolute abundance of each unique TCRbeta CDR3 rearrangement, sequence reads were collapsed and filtered. For each sample, productive Simpson clonality was calculated as the square root of Simpson's diversity index over productive rearrangements. TCRdb carries this immuneACCESS record with in-frame sequences only. Its versions omit some clonotypes, under half of them owing to an unresolved V gene in the studies checked, with the rest unexplained. That table supplies the V and J calls and clone size; D and trimming were determined from the DNA. The sample records around 100,000 clones, more than 75% of which are singletons. Approximately 15% of the sample is in the top ten clones.

The germline V gene (reference sequence) yields SGHNT for CDR1 and YYREEE for CDR2. Including the terminal cysteine and phenylalanine, the CDR3 comprises 14 residues. Left in the record is the CDR3 DNA by itself, 42 bases read in frame from the first base. V trim: 4 bases; J trim: 8 bases; unmatched bases: 6. Remarks on this clone: The antigen it recognizes is unknown. No per-base quality is available; no much larger clone lies one base away.

The source of this sequence is a human donor in a cohort sampled during active COVID-19. The sample was peripheral blood. The receptor chain draws on TRBV5-4 and TRBJ1-4; 9 central bases correspond to TRBD1. The DNA sequence follows: TGTGCCAGCAGCGCACAGGGGGCTGGGGAAAAACTGTTTTTT. Its product reads: CASSAQGAGEKLFF.